The 24 T cell receptor beta chains reported below all come from one sample, sequenced in a study of blood T cell repertoires in COVID-19. Here immunoSEQ multiplex PCR was the method, and the copy in TCRdb shows in-frame clones only, minus some. Here the sample spans 100,000 to 150,000 clones, more than 75% being singletons. The specimen sequenced was peripheral blood. The receptors were sampled from a human donor in a cohort sampled during active COVID-19.

This clone was observed many times. J is TRBJ1-3 and V is TRBV7-8; D is unresolved. The CDR3 has 14 amino acids. Germline V lookup: CDR1 SGHVS, CDR2 FQNEAQ. V was trimmed by 5 bases and J by 7 bases, leaving 15 bases between them. The CDR3 DNA follows: TGTGCCAGCAGCCTAGGTGGTGAGGGCAACACCATATATTTT. Translation: CASSLGGEGNTIYF.

V is TRBV13 and J is TRBJ1-4; no firm D call. The V end lost 5 bases, the J end lost 8 bases, and 12 bases lay between the germline ends. The germline CDR1 and CDR2 sequences are PRHDT and FYEKMQ (reference sequence). This CDR3 has 13 amino acids. The CDR3 loop reads CASSPRKEEKLFF. In nucleotides, the CDR3 is TGTGCCAGCAGCCCTAGAAAGGAGGAAAAACTGTTTTTT. Complete variable domain (other parts from reference TRBV13 and TRBJ1-4): AAGVIQSPRHLIKEKRETATLKCYPIPRHDTVYWYQQGPGQDPQFLISFYEKMQSDKGSIPDRFSAQQFSDYHSELNMSSLELGDSALYFCASSPRKEEKLFFGSGTQLSVL.

V usage is TRBV5-1 and J usage is TRBJ2-4, with a tentative D call TRBD1 (6 bases). CDR1 is SGHRS, CDR2 YFSETQ, per germline. CDR3 length: 14 amino acids. V was pared by 4 bases and J by 10 bases, with 18 bases between. DNA for the CDR3: TGCGCCAGCAGCCCAGGACAGCCGACTGAGATTCAGTACTTC. Translated, it gives CASSPGQPTEIQYF.

The chain uses TRBV2 and TRBJ2-7; TRBD1 matches at 7 bases. The germline V gene has CDR1 SNHLY and CDR2 FYNNEI. The CDR3 is made up of 12 amino acids. V shed 4 bases and J 3 bases; nucleotides not matched to a gene: 0. This chain's CDR3 is CASSGDSYEQYF. The CDR3 DNA sequence: TGTGCCAGCAGTGGGGACAGCTACGAGCAGTACTTC.

The chain carries TRBV7-9 and TRBJ2-1, with TRBD2 matching over 8 bases. Germline values: CDR1 SEHNR, CDR2 FQNEAQ (reference sequence). The CDR3 is made up of 16 amino acids. V trimming: 2 bases; J trimming: 8 bases; junction bases outside the gene matches: 11. Written as DNA, the CDR3 is TGTGCCAGCAGCTTATTATCGGGAGGGCCGTCGTATGAGCAGTTCTTC. Its translation: CASSLLSGGPSYEQFF.

The rearrangement joins TRBV7-8 to TRBJ2-7, with TRBD1 matching over 8 bases. The germline CDR1 and CDR2 sequences are SGHVS and FQNEAQ. The CDR3 runs to 16 residues. With V trimmed by 1 base and J by 3 bases, 8 bases remained unmatched. CDR3 in amino acids: CASSLVTGEIIYEQYF. CDR3 sequence (DNA): TGTGCCAGCAGCTTAGTGACAGGGGAAATAATCTACGAGCAGTACTTC.

This chain joins TRBV7-9 and TRBJ1-4; D gene unclear. V was pared by 3 bases and J by 5 bases, with 10 bases between. CDR1 SEHNR and CDR2 FQNEAQ come from the germline V gene (reference sequence). There are 14 residues in the CDR3. CDR3 bases: TGTGCCAGCAGCTTTTTTTCAGTCAATGAAAAACTGTTTTTT. Protein product: CASSFFSVNEKLFF.

The V gene is TRBV5-1, the J gene TRBJ1-2; D is ambiguous. The CDR3 sequence is 14 residues long. V was trimmed by 3 bases and J by 7 bases, leaving 16 bases between them. CDR1 and CDR2 (germline): SGHRS, YFSETQ. The CDR3 coding sequence is TGCGCCAGCAGCTCAGCCACCAGCGGCCGTGGCTACACCTTC. Its translation is CASSSATSGRGYTF.

This chain links TRBV9 with TRBJ2-7; TRBD1 might be the D (5 bases). The CDR3 runs to 14 residues. Deletions cut 0 bases from V and 4 bases from J, with 11 bases between. CDR1 and CDR2 (germline): SGDLS, YYNGEE. The CDR3 is CASSVAPGFYEQYF. In nucleotides, the CDR3 is TGTGCCAGCAGCGTAGCTCCAGGGTTTTACGAGCAGTACTTC.

DNA of the CDR3: TGTGCCAGCAGCCAGGGCAGTGAGCAGTTCTTC. It codes for CASSQGSEQFF. The chain uses TRBV14 and TRBJ2-1; D remains ambiguous. The CDR3 runs 11 residues. CDR1 SGHDN and CDR2 FVKESK come from the germline V gene. Trimming left V 3 bases short and J 9 bases short, with 6 bases between.

The J gene is TRBJ1-5, the V gene TRBV10-3; D not resolved. Looked up from germline, CDR1 is ENHRY and CDR2 is SYGVKD. The germline V and J ends were trimmed by 2 bases and 11 bases, with 10 bases remaining between them. CDR3 length: 12 residues. The CDR3 sequence is CAISEGQVAQHF. The CDR3 bases are TGTGCCATCAGTGAGGGGCAGGTGGCCCAGCATTTT.

CDR3 nucleotide sequence: TGTGCCAGCACCCCCATCCCCCGACAGGGGGGGATTGAGCAGTTCTTC. Translating it yields CASTPIPRQGGIEQFF. The chain employs TRBV6-6 and TRBJ2-1; 9 bases align to TRBD1. Germline values: CDR1 MNHNY, CDR2 SVGAGI (reference sequence). This CDR3 has 16 residues. The ends lost 7 bases at V and 9 bases at J; junction bases unmatched: 16.

In its sample, this clone was seen a few times. The genes are TRBV11-2 and TRBJ1-3; TRBD1 might be the D (5 bases). Per germline, CDR1 SGHAT and CDR2 FQNNGV. The germline V and J ends were trimmed by 6 bases and 2 bases, with 14 bases remaining between them. The CDR3 sequence is 15 residues long. CDR3 nucleotides: TGTGCCAGCAGACCCGACCCAGGGCCTGGAAACACCATATATTTT. Its protein is CASRPDPGPGNTIYF.

J is TRBJ1-2 and V is TRBV2; possible D gene TRBD1, 6 bases. CDR1 and CDR2 (germline): SNHLY, FYNNEI. Trimming removed 6 bases from V and 5 bases from J, with 16 bases in between. CDR3 length: 14 residues. DNA of the CDR3: TGTGCCAGCAGGGGGGCAGGCACCAGGTATGGCTACACCTTC. It specifies CASRGAGTRYGYTF.

The chain joins TRBV28 to TRBJ2-6, with D uncertain. Trimming removed 4 bases at V and 4 bases at J, with 8 bases between. In germline, CDR1 is MDHEN, CDR2 SYDVKM. The CDR3 has 14 residues. CDR3 residues: CASSSPEGANVLTF. CDR3 DNA: TGTGCCAGCAGTTCCCCTGAGGGGGCCAACGTCCTGACTTTC.

The chain links TRBV28 to TRBJ2-7; weak D call: TRBD2 (6 bases). Germline V gene data show CDR1 as MDHEN and CDR2 as SYDVKM. The V and J ends lost 3 bases and 3 bases respectively, with 21 bases between them. The CDR3 is 17 amino acids. CDR3 nucleotide sequence: TGTGCCAGCAGTTTGAGCACAGCCGGGGAGGCATACTACGAGCAGTACTTC. Its translation: CASSLSTAGEAYYEQYF.

This clone was seen a single time. The rearrangement joins TRBV20-1 to TRBJ2-4; 10 positions agree with TRBD2. Looked up from germline, CDR1 is DFQATT and CDR2 is SNEGSKA (reference sequence). V was clipped by 3 bases and J by 2 bases; unmatched bases: 4. The CDR3 is 15 residues long. The CDR3 is CSASLAGAPKNIQYF. Written as DNA, the CDR3 is TGCAGTGCTAGTCTAGCGGGGGCCCCCAAAAACATTCAGTACTTC.

The chain recombines TRBV20-1 with TRBJ2-3, with D possibly matching TRBD1 (7 bases). Germline-derived CDR1 and CDR2 are DFQATT and SNEGSKA (reference sequence). V was shortened by 3 bases and J by 4 bases, with 17 bases between the two germline ends. CDR3 size: 15 residues. For the CDR3, the DNA is TGCAGTGCTAGTCCCCAACAGGGGAGGCCAGATACGCAGTATTTT. Translation gives CSASPQQGRPDTQYF.

The rearrangement uses TRBV24-1 and TRBJ2-1, with a tentative D call TRBD2 (6 bases). The V gene lost 1 base and the J gene lost 5 bases, with 11 bases spanning the gap. CDR3 length equals 15 residues. CDR1 is KGHDR and CDR2 is SFDVKD in the germline V gene. CDR3 coding DNA: TGTGCCACCAGTGATTTTCTTAGGGAGGACAATGAGCAGTTCTTC. Its protein product is CATSDFLREDNEQFF.

The J gene is TRBJ2-1, the V gene TRBV28, with 7 nucleotides matching TRBD1. Germline-derived CDR1 and CDR2 are MDHEN and SYDVKM. The CDR3 sequence is 14 residues long. V shed 7 bases, J shed 0 bases, and the junction held 3 bases outside the gene matches. CDR3 DNA sequence: TGTGCCAGCACGACAGGGCTCTCCTACAATGAGCAGTTCTTC. As protein: CASTTGLSYNEQFF.

This chain joins TRBV6-5 and TRBJ1-5; no firm D call. Germline V gene data show CDR1 as MNHEY and CDR2 as SVGAGI. Trimming removed 7 bases from V and 1 base from J, with 11 bases in between. The CDR3 extends over 14 amino acids. In DNA form, the CDR3 reads TGTGCCAGCAAGGGAGGGCACAGCAATCAGCCCCAGCATTTT. It encodes CASKGGHSNQPQHF.

This chain uses TRBV2 with TRBJ1-2; D is uncertain. CDR1 and CDR2 (germline): SNHLY, FYNNEI. This CDR3 contains 13 residues. Trimming removed 0 bases at V and 8 bases at J, with 10 bases between. The CDR3 sequence: CASSEAGGIGYTF. In DNA, the CDR3 is TGTGCCAGCAGTGAAGCAGGCGGGATCGGCTACACCTTC.

V and J are TRBV28 and TRBJ2-3, with D possibly matching TRBD2 (6 bases). CDR3 length: 16 residues. V gave up 2 bases and J gave up 0 bases, with 12 bases separating them. CDR1 MDHEN and CDR2 SYDVKM come from the germline V gene. The CDR3 DNA sequence: TGTGCCAGCAGTTTAGTCCTAGCGTCTAGCACAGATACGCAGTATTTT. Protein sequence: CASSLVLASSTDTQYF.

The V call is TRBV6-5, the J call TRBJ1-3, with 8 bases identical to TRBD1. Looked up from germline, CDR1 is MNHEY and CDR2 is SVGAGI. This CDR3 spans 15 amino acids. The ends lost 5 bases at V and 4 bases at J; junction bases unmatched: 7. This CDR3 reads CASSLTGGTGNTIYF. CDR3 DNA sequence: TGTGCCAGCAGTCTTACAGGGGGTACCGGAAACACCATATATTTT.